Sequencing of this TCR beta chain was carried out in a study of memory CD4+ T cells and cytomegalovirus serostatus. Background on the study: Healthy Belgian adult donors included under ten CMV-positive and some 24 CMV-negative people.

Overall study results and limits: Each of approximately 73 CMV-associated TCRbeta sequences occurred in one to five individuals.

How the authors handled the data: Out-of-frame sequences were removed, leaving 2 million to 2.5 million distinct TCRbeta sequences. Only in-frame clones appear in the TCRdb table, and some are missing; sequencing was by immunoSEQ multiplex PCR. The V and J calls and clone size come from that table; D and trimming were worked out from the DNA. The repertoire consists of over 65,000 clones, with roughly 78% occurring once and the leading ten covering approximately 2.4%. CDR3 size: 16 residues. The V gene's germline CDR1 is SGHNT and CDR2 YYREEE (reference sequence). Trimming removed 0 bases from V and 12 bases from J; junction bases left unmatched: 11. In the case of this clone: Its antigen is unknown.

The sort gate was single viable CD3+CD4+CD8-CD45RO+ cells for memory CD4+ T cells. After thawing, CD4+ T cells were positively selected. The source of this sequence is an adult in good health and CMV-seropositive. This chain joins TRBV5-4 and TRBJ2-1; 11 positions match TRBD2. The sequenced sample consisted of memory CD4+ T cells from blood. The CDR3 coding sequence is TGTGCCAGCAGCTTGGCCTTAGCGGGGGGGCAGGATTTGCAGTTCTTC. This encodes CASSLALAGGQDLQFF. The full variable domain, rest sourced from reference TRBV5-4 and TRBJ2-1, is ETGVTQSPTHLIKTRGQQVTLRCSSQSGHNTVSWYQQALGQGPQFIFQYYREEENGRGNFPPRFSGLQFPNYSSELNVNALELDDSALYLCASSLALAGGQDLQFFGPGTRLTVL.